This T cell receptor beta chain was identified during a study of T cell repertoires in cytomegalovirus infection (dated by TCRdb to between 2018 and 2021). Concerning the study at large: Alongside well-studied HLA-B-restricted epitopes, the peptide stimulations were aimed at recently identified HLA-C-restricted CMV epitopes, whose presentation resists viral immunomodulation. Because public TCR beta signatures pointed to carriage of CMV infection together with the matching HLA type, the HLA type of each donor mattered for the analysis. Study-wide conclusions, independent of this receptor: The ex vivo response was dominated by HLA-C-restricted CMV-specific TCR beta clonotypes, and the single most frequent clonotype in two of eight donors was supplied by these HLA-C-restricted clonotypes. Cumulative frequency of public TCR beta family members discriminated carriers of CMV infection plus the relevant HLA type in this cohort and an independent approximately 370-donor cohort.

TCRdb lists the instrument as Illumina HiSeq 1500. Starting from the raw public reads, TCRdb applied fastp trimming at Q25, assembled clones with MiXCR and retained in-frame beta chains. All rows with the same CDR3 protein become a single entry with the most common DNA and genes. Within this sample are about 920,000 distinct CDR3 sequences, with 25% to 40% of them counted one time only. The ten largest make up roughly 12% of the sample. Remarks on this clonotype: This receptor's antigen is unknown. The sample holds no much larger clone one base away, and base qualities are not on file.

The germline V gene (reference sequence) supplies CDR1 DFQATT and CDR2 SNEGSKA. V is trimmed back by 6 bases and J by 5 bases, and the junction contains 8 bases that no gene match accounts for. From the cysteine through the phenylalanine, the CDR3 covers 14 amino acids. The CDR3 DNA has 42 bases and is translated from base 1. The sample's treatment or condition, from its label and the paper: in vitro stimulation with specific CMV peptide epitopes to enrich CMV-specific T cells. The V and J genes are TRBV20-1 and TRBJ1-2; the junction holds 11 bases that match TRBD1. This TCR came from a human donor in good health (CMV status not recorded). Some clones in this sample may be carry-over from other donors' samples. The specimen comprised cultured CD8+ T cells from PBMCs, sampled from culture after CMV antigen stimulation. The CDR3 protein sequence reads: CSALDRGQIYGYTF. The DNA is TGCAGTGCCCTGGACAGGGGGCAAATTTATGGCTACACCTTC.